The 9 T cell receptor beta chains in this list originate from one sample, sequenced in a study of blood T cell repertoires in COVID-19. Method: immunoSEQ multiplex PCR; TCRdb's copy keeps in-frame clones and lacks some. Seen here are approximately 270,000 clones, 90% observed once, and the top ten hold 4.1%. Sequencing used PBMCs or T cells enriched from blood (not recorded which). Receptors originate from a woman in her 30s with acute COVID-19.

CDR3 DNA: TGTGCCAGCAGGGGACAGGAAGAGACCCAGTACTTC. Protein product: CASRGQEETQYF. The chain joins TRBV6-5 to TRBJ2-5, with 8 nucleotides matching TRBD1. This CDR3 is 12 amino acids long. The ends lost 6 bases at V and 3 bases at J; junction bases unmatched: 0. CDR1 and CDR2 from the germline V gene are MNHEY and SVGAGI.

The chain links TRBV27 to TRBJ1-1, with 7 bases that match TRBD1. The trim removed 7 bases at V and 5 bases at J, leaving 4 bases unmatched. Germline CDR1 MNHEY, CDR2 SMNVEV (reference sequence). The CDR3 sequence is 12 residues long. CDR3 amino acids: CASMRDSTEAFF. The DNA for the CDR3 is TGTGCCAGCATGCGGGACAGTACTGAAGCTTTCTTT.

The chain links TRBV2 to TRBJ2-3; 9 nucleotides align to TRBD2. The V segment lost 6 bases and the J segment 3 bases; nucleotides outside the gene matches: 4. Germline CDR1 SNHLY, CDR2 FYNNEI. The CDR3 runs 14 residues. This CDR3 is CASRRTSATDTQYF. For the CDR3, the DNA is TGTGCCAGCAGGAGGACTAGCGCAACAGATACGCAGTATTTT.

The V gene is TRBV28, the J gene TRBJ2-3; 8 bases fit TRBD1. Germline CDR1 MDHEN, CDR2 SYDVKM. CDR3 length equals 15 residues. J was trimmed by 0 bases and V by 4 bases; bases with no gene match: 3. In DNA, the CDR3 is TGTGCCAGCAGTTCGTGGACAGGGAGCACAGATACGCAGTATTTT. It encodes CASSSWTGSTDTQYF. Variable domain in full (rest from reference TRBV28 and TRBJ2-3): DVKVTQSSRYLVKRTGEKVFLECVQDMDHENMFWYRQDPGLGLRLIYFSYDVKMKEKGDIPEGYSVSREKKERFSLILESASTNQTSMYLCASSSWTGSTDTQYFGPGTRLTVL.

The chain combines TRBV19 with TRBJ2-3; 11 bases agree with TRBD2. The CDR3 is 16 amino acids. CDR1 is LNHDA and CDR2 is SQIVND in the germline V gene (reference sequence). The V gene end was trimmed by 6 bases and the J gene end by 6 bases; junction bases not matched to a gene: 11. CDR3 nucleotides: TGTGCCAGTAGGTTAACCACTAGCGGGAGAAGCGATACGCAGTATTTT. Translation: CASRLTTSGRSDTQYF.

The gene calls are TRBV6-2 or TRBV6-3 and TRBJ1-2; 7 bases align to TRBD1. The germline V gene encodes CDR1 MNHEY and CDR2 SVGEGT. CDR3 size: 16 residues. Losses at the gene ends were 4 bases for V and 7 bases for J; bases not matched to a gene: 15. The chain's CDR3 is CASSWDSPDLSGGYTF. The CDR3 coding sequence is TGTGCCAGCAGTTGGGACAGCCCTGATCTCAGTGGTGGCTACACCTTC.

DNA for the CDR3: TGCGCCAGCAGCTTGGACGGGGGGTTGAATCAGCCCCAGCATTTT. It specifies CASSLDGGLNQPQHF. The V and J genes are TRBV5-1 and TRBJ1-5, with D tentatively TRBD1 (5 bases). The CDR3 loop spans 15 amino acids. With 0 bases removed from V and 4 bases from J, the gap between germline ends came to 11 bases. CDR1 is SGHRS, CDR2 YFSETQ, per germline.

The CDR3 loop is CASTFGTSDNEQFF. As DNA, the CDR3 is TGTGCCAGCACCTTCGGGACTAGCGACAATGAGCAGTTCTTC. This chain uses TRBV11-1 with TRBJ2-1; 10 bases are shared with TRBD2. Per the germline V gene, CDR1 is SGHAT and CDR2 is FQDESV (reference sequence). The CDR3 runs to 14 residues. Unmatched junction bases numbered 5, after V lost 7 bases and J lost 5 bases.

The genes are TRBV28 and TRBJ2-1; TRBD1 matches at 8 bases. Germline V lookup: CDR1 MDHEN, CDR2 SYDVKM. Trimming removed 7 bases from V and 8 bases from J; junction bases left unmatched: 13. There are 15 residues in the CDR3. The CDR3 nucleotides are TGTGCCAGCAATACGGACAGGGTAGGATACGATGAGCAGTTCTTC. Translated: CASNTDRVGYDEQFF. Full variable domain (outside the CDR3, taken from reference TRBV28 and TRBJ2-1): DVKVTQSSRYLVKRTGEKVFLECVQDMDHENMFWYRQDPGLGLRLIYFSYDVKMKEKGDIPEGYSVSREKKERFSLILESASTNQTSMYLCASNTDRVGYDEQFFGPGTRLTVL.